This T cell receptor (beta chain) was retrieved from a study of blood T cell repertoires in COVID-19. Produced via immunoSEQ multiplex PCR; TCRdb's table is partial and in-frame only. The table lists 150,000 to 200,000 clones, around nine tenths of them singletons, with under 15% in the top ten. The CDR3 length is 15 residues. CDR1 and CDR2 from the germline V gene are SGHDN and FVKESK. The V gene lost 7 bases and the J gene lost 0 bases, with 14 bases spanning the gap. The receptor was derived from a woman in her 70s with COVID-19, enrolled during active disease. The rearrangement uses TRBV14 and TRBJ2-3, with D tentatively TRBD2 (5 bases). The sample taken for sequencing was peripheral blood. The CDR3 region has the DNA TGTGCCAGCACCAGGACTGCGACTAGCACAGATACGCAGTATTTT. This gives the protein CASTRTATSTDTQYF.